What follows are 18 T cell receptor beta chains derived from one specimen sequenced in a study of cytomegalovirus exposure and HLA in healthy donors. PCR employed 60 Vbeta and 13 Jbeta primers. Sequenced by immunoSEQ multiplex PCR; TCRdb stores in-frame clones only, minus some. The table records about 200,000 clones, 85% of them present only once. Sequencing was carried out using PBMCs. The receptor source for this set is a woman in her forties or fifties in good health and CMV-seronegative.

The J gene is TRBJ2-5, the V gene TRBV29-1; 9 bases align to TRBD1. The germline CDR1 and CDR2 sequences are SQVTM and ANQGSEA. CDR3 length: 12 amino acids. Losses at the gene ends were 7 bases for V and 12 bases for J; bases not matched to a gene: 12. The CDR3 is CSAQGQGPQKYF. DNA for the CDR3: TGCAGCGCTCAGGGACAGGGCCCCCAAAAGTACTTC.

This sequence joins TRBV11-3 and TRBJ2-5; 8 nucleotides align to TRBD2. The J call may be mistaken, given a closer DNA end match to TRBJ2-7. Germline V gene sequence: CDR1 SGHNT, CDR2 YENEEA. CDR3 length: 15 residues. The CDR3 loop reads CASSSLISGSDEQYF. Written as DNA, the CDR3 is TGTGCCAGCAGCTCGCTAATAAGCGGGAGCGACGAGCAGTACTTC.

The chain uses TRBV6-5 and TRBJ2-2; possibly TRBD2 for D (6 bases). V gave up 2 bases and J gave up 5 bases, with 12 bases separating them. The germline V gene has CDR1 MNHEY and CDR2 SVGAGI. The CDR3 has 15 amino acids. This CDR3 reads CASSYRLGVTGELFF. DNA of the CDR3: TGTGCCAGCAGTTACAGACTAGGGGTGACCGGGGAGCTGTTTTTT.

The V and J genes are TRBV18 and TRBJ2-7, with TRBD1 matching 9 bases. Germline assignment: CDR1 KGHSH and CDR2 LQKENI. The CDR3 has 16 amino acids. Trimming removed 0 bases from V and 5 bases from J; junction bases left unmatched: 8. As DNA, the CDR3 is TGTGCCAGCTCACCACCGGGGACAGGGTATGTCCACGAGCAGTACTTC. This codes for CASSPPGTGYVHEQYF.

The chain employs TRBV9 and TRBJ2-5; TRBD2 matches at 14 bases. In germline, CDR1 is SGDLS, CDR2 YYNGEE. The CDR3 consists of 19 residues. V gave up 0 bases and J gave up 1 base; unmatched junction bases: 8. CDR3 nucleotide sequence: TGTGCCAGCAGCGTAGCGTCCGGGACTAGCGGGAGACTCCAAGAGACCCAGTACTTC. This translates into CASSVASGTSGRLQETQYF.

In its sample, this clone was seen a few times. The CDR3 protein is CASSTTGYNEQFF. Written as DNA, the CDR3 is TGTGCCAGCAGTACGACAGGTTACAATGAGCAGTTCTTC. The genes are TRBV6-6 and TRBJ2-1, with D possibly matching TRBD1 (6 bases). Trimming removed 5 bases at V and 4 bases at J, with 9 bases between. From germline, CDR1 is MNHNY and CDR2 SVGAGI (reference sequence). The CDR3 runs to 13 residues.

The chain employs TRBV19 and TRBJ2-1; 14 bases are a match to TRBD2. Trimming removed 5 bases from V and 10 bases from J; junction bases left unmatched: 7. Germline assignment: CDR1 LNHDA and CDR2 SQIVND (reference sequence). This CDR3 comprises 15 residues. CDR3 bases: TGTGCCAGTAGTGGGGGGACTAGCGGGAGCCAAGAGCAGTTCTTC. As protein: CASSGGTSGSQEQFF. The variable domain in full, with the rest retrieved from reference TRBV19 and TRBJ2-1, is DGGITQSPKYLFRKEGQNVTLSCEQNLNHDAMYWYRQDPGQGLRLIYYSQIVNDFQKGDIAEGYSVSREKKESFPLTVTSAQKNPTAFYLCASSGGTSGSQEQFFGPGTRLTVL.

The rearrangement links TRBV19 to TRBJ1-1; TRBD1 is a possible D gene (5 bases). This CDR3 comprises 15 residues. Germline loops: CDR1 LNHDA, CDR2 SQIVND (reference sequence). Trimming took off 1 base at V and 3 bases at J, with 12 bases between the two ends. The CDR3 DNA reads TGTGCCAGTAGTATAGGGGCAGGGTCGTACACTGAAGCTTTCTTT. It translates to CASSIGAGSYTEAFF.

The sample holds one count of this clone. The gene calls are TRBV28 and TRBJ2-5; unclear D gene. The CDR3 spans 12 residues. V lost 3 bases to trimming and J lost 7 bases, with 9 bases between them. Germline CDR1 reads MDHEN; CDR2 reads SYDVKM. The CDR3 DNA sequence: TGTGCCAGCAGTTTCCCCGGCGGGACCCAGTACTTC. Its protein product is CASSFPGGTQYF.

The V and J genes are TRBV7-6 and TRBJ1-1, with D unclear. Germline values: CDR1 SGHVS, CDR2 FNYEAQ. Trimming cost V 1 base and J 1 base, with 10 bases left between them. This CDR3 region has 15 residues. This CDR3 reads CASSLELEGNTEAFF. DNA of the CDR3: TGTGCCAGCAGCTTAGAGCTGGAGGGGAACACTGAAGCTTTCTTT.

The chain employs TRBV5-4 and TRBJ2-7, with D tentatively TRBD1 (6 bases). The CDR3 runs 15 residues. Germline loops: CDR1 SGHNT, CDR2 YYREEE (reference sequence). Between the trimmed V and J ends, which lost 4 bases and 6 bases, there was a span of 20 bases. The CDR3 DNA sequence: TGTGCCAGCAGCCTACAACAAGGACAGAGGGGCGAGCAGTACTTC. Translation: CASSLQQGQRGEQYF.

The chain has TRBV14 and TRBJ2-1; 11 bases fit TRBD1. The CDR3 runs to 19 residues. Losses at the gene ends were 4 bases for V and 4 bases for J; bases not matched to a gene: 15. In germline, CDR1 is SGHDN, CDR2 FVKESK. The CDR3 bases are TGTGCCAGCAGCCGGGCGGAGCCAGGGACAGGGGGAAAATACAATGAGCAGTTCTTC. The encoded protein is CASSRAEPGTGGKYNEQFF.

This clone was detected only a few times. This chain connects TRBV28 to TRBJ2-7; D is unclear. CDR1 and CDR2 (germline): MDHEN, SYDVKM. The CDR3 totals 13 residues. Trimming took 8 bases from V and 2 from J, leaving 13 bases between them. Here the CDR3 reads CASRRQDPYEQYF. DNA of the CDR3: TGTGCCAGCCGTCGGCAGGATCCCTACGAGCAGTACTTC.

This chain joins TRBV7-9 and TRBJ2-1; 9 bases are shared with TRBD2. V dropped 7 bases and J dropped 5; count of bases not matched to a gene: 6. The germline gives CDR1 SEHNR, CDR2 FQNEAQ (reference sequence). This CDR3 has 14 amino acids. The chain's CDR3 is CASNIAGENNEQFF. The CDR3, as DNA: TGTGCCAGCAACATAGCGGGAGAGAACAATGAGCAGTTCTTC. The full variable domain, its missing parts supplied by reference TRBV7-9 and TRBJ2-1, is DTGVSQNPRHKITKRGQNVTFRCDPISEHNRLYWYRQTLGQGPEFLTYFQNEAQLEKSRLLSDRFSAERPKGSFSTLEIQRTEQGDSAMYLCASNIAGENNEQFFGPGTRLTVL.

The sample holds a few counts of this clone. The genes are TRBV5-1 and TRBJ2-7; 11 positions agree with TRBD2. J gave up 6 bases and V 1 base, and 3 bases lay outside the gene matches. This CDR3 is built from 14 residues. Germline V gives CDR1 SGHRS, CDR2 YFSETQ. The DNA for the CDR3 is TGCGCCAGCAGCTTGACTAGCGGGAGTTTCGAGCAGTACTTC. Translation gives CASSLTSGSFEQYF.

The rearrangement joins TRBV7-9 to TRBJ1-5; D is perhaps TRBD1 (5 bases). The CDR3 totals 15 residues. The V end was cut by 0 bases, the J end by 7 bases, with 13 bases between. The V gene's germline CDR1 is SEHNR and CDR2 FQNEAQ (reference sequence). CDR3 protein: CASSLAGSRGQPQHF. DNA for the CDR3: TGTGCCAGCAGCTTAGCGGGCAGCCGGGGGCAGCCCCAGCATTTT.

V gene TRBV5-4 combines with J gene TRBJ1-1; D is uncertain. V was pared by 4 bases and J by 6 bases, with 19 bases between. The CDR3 sequence is 15 residues long. From germline, CDR1 is SGHNT and CDR2 YYREEE (reference sequence). The CDR3 bases are TGTGCCAGCAGCCCGAGGAGGACGGTGGAATCTGAAGCTTTCTTT. Amino acids: CASSPRRTVESEAFF.

The V call is TRBV19, the J call TRBJ2-1; TRBD2 aligns across 14 bases. CDR3 length equals 18 residues. CDR1 and CDR2 (germline): LNHDA, SQIVND (reference sequence). Trimming took 5 bases from V and 3 from J; bases not matched to a gene: 9. CDR3 DNA sequence: TGTGCCAGTAGTGGACACCCTGGACTAGCGGGGGGCTACAATGAGCAGTTCTTC. As protein: CASSGHPGLAGGYNEQFF.